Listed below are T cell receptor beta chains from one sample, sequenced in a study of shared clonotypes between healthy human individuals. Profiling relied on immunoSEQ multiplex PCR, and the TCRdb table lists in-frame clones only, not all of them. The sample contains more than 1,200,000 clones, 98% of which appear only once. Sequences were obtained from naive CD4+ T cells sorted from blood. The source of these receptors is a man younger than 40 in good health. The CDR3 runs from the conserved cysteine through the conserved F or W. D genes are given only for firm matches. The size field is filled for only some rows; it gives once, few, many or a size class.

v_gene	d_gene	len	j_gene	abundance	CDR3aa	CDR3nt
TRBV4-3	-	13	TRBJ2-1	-	CASSQALADEQFF	TGCGCCAGCAGCCAAGCACTAGCTGATGAGCAGTTCTTC
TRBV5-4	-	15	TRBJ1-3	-	CASNDFPGSGNTIYF	TGTGCCAGCAACGACTTCCCAGGCTCTGGAAACACCATATATTTT
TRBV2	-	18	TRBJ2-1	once	CASSEPAGRRSSYNEQFF	TGTGCCAGCAGTGAACCCGCCGGGCGGAGGAGCTCCTACAATGAGCAGTTCTTC
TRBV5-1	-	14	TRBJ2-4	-	CASSLRGLENIQYF	TGCGCCAGCAGCTTGAGGGGATTGGAAAACATTCAGTACTTC
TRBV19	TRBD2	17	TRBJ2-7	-	CASRPGLAGRGDYEQYF	TGTGCCAGTAGGCCGGGACTAGCGGGTCGTGGGGACTACGAGCAGTACTTC
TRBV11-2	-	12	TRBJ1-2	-	CASSSSGYGYTF	TGTGCCAGCAGCTCCTCCGGCTATGGCTACACCTTC
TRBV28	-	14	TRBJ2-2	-	CASSQRQAHGELFF	TGTGCCAGCAGCCAGAGACAGGCCCACGGGGAGCTGTTTTTT
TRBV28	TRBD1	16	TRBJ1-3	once	CASITGTGISGNTIYF	TGTGCCAGCATTACCGGGACAGGGATCTCTGGAAACACCATATATTTT
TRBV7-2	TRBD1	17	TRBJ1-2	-	CASSLGARGRKDYGYTF	TGTGCCAGCAGCTTAGGAGCGAGGGGGCGGAAGGACTATGGCTACACCTTC
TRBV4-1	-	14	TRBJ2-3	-	CASSLRQATDTQYF	TGCGCCAGCAGCCTCCGACAGGCCACAGATACGCAGTATTTT
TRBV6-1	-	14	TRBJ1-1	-	CASSLRWTGTEAFF	TGTGCCAGCAGTCTTCGCTGGACGGGGACTGAAGCTTTCTTT
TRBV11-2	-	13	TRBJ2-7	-	CASSSRSDYEQYF	TGTGCCAGCAGCTCACGGTCAGACTACGAGCAGTACTTC
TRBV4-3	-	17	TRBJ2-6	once	CASSYDWGASGANVLTF	TGCGCCAGCAGCTACGACTGGGGTGCTTCTGGGGCCAACGTCCTGACTTTC
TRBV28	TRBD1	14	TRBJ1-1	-	CASSLSVTGAPAHF	TGTGCCAGCAGTTTATCCGTCACAGGGGCGCCAGCCCACTTT